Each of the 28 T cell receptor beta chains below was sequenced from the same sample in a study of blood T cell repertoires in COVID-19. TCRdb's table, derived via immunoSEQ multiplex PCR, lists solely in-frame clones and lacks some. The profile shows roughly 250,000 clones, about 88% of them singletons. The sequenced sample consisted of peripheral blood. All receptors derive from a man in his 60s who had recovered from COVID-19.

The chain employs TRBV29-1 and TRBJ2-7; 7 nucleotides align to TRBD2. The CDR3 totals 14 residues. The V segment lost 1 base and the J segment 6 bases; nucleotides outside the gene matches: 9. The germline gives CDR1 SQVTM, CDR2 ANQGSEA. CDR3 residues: CSVEAGGGVAEQYF. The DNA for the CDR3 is TGCAGCGTTGAAGCTGGGGGGGGTGTTGCCGAGCAGTACTTC.

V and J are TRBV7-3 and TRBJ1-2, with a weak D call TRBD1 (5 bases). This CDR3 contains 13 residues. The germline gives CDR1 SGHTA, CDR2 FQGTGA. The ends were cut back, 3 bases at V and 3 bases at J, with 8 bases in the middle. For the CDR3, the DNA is TGTGCCAGCAGCTTCCAGGGATACTATGGCTACACCTTC. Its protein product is CASSFQGYYGYTF.

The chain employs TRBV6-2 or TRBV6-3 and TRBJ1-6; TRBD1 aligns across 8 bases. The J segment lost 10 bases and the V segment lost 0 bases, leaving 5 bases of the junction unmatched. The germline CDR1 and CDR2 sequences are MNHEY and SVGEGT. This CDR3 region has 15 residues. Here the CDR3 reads CASSYSGTGASPLHF. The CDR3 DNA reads TGTGCCAGCAGTTACTCCGGGACAGGCGCCTCACCCCTCCACTTT.

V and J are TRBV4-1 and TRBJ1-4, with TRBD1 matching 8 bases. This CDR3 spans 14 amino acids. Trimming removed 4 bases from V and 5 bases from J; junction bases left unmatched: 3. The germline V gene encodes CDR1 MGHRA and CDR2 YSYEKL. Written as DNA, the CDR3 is TGCGCCAGCAGCCCCCGGGACAGGAATGAAAAACTGTTTTTT. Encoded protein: CASSPRDRNEKLFF.

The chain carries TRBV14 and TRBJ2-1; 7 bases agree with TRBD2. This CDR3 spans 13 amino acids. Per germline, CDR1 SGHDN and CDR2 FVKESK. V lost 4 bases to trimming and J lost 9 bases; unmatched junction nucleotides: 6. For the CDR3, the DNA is TGTGCCAGCAGCCGCTGGGGAGGGAGTGAGCAGTTCTTC. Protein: CASSRWGGSEQFF.

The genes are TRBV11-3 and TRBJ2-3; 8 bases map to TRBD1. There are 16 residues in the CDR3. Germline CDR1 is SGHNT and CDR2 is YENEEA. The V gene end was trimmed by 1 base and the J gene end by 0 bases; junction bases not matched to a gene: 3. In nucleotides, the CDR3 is TGTGCCAGCAGCTTAGGTGGGACAGGCAGCACAGATACGCAGTATTTT. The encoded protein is CASSLGGTGSTDTQYF.

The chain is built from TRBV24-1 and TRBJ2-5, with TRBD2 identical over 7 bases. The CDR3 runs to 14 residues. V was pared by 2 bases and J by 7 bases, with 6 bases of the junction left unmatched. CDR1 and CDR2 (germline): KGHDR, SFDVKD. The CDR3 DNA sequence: TGTGCCACCAGTGATTGGGAGGGGACCCGGACCCAGTACTTC. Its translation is CATSDWEGTRTQYF.

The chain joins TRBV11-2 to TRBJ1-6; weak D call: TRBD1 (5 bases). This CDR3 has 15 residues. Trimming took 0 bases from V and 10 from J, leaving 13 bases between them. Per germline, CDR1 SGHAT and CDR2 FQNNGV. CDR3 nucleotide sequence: TGTGCCAGCAGCTTAGAGCGGCAGGGTAGATCACCCCTCCACTTT. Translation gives CASSLERQGRSPLHF. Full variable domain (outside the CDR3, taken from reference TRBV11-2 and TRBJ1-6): EAGVAQSPRYKIIEKRQSVAFWCNPISGHATLYWYQQILGQGPKLLIQFQNNGVVDDSQLPKDRFSAERLKGVDSTLKIQPAKLEDSAVYLCASSLERQGRSPLHFGNGTRLTVT.

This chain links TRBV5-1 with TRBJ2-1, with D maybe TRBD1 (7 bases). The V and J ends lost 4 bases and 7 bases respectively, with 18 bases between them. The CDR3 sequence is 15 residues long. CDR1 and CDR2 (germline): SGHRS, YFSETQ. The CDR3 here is CASSTDRRVQNEQFF. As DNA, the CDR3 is TGCGCCAGCAGCACGGACAGGAGGGTTCAGAATGAGCAGTTCTTC.

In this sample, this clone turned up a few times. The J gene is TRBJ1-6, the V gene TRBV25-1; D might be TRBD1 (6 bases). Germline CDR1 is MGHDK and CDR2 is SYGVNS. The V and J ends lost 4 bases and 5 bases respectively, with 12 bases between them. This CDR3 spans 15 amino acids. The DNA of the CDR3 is TGTGCCAGCAGTGGATCCGGGACAAATAATTCACCCCTCCACTTT. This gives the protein CASSGSGTNNSPLHF.

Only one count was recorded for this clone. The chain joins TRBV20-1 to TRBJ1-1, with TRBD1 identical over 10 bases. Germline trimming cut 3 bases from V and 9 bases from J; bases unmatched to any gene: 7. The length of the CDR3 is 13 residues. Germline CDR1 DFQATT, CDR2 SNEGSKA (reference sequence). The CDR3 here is CSASSGTGEKAFF. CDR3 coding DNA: TGCAGTGCTAGTTCCGGGACAGGGGAGAAAGCTTTCTTT.

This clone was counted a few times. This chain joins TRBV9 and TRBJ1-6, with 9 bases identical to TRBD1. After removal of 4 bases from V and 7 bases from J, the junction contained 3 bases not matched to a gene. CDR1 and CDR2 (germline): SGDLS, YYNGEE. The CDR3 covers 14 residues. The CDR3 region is CASSSGTGNSPLHF. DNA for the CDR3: TGTGCCAGCAGCTCGGGGACAGGGAATTCACCCCTCCACTTT.

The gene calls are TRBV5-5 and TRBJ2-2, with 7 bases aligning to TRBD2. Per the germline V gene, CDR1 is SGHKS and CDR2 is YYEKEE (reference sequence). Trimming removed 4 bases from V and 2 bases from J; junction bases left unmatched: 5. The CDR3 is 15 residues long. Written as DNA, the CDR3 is TGTGCCAGCAGCAGCGGGACTTTTAACACCGGGGAGCTGTTTTTT. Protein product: CASSSGTFNTGELFF.

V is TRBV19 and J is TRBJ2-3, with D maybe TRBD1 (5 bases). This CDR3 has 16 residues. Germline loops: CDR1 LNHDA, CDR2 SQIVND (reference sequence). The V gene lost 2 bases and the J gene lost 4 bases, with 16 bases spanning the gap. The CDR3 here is CASSIIGQGSPDTQYF. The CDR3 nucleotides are TGTGCCAGTAGTATAATTGGCCAGGGAAGCCCAGATACGCAGTATTTT.

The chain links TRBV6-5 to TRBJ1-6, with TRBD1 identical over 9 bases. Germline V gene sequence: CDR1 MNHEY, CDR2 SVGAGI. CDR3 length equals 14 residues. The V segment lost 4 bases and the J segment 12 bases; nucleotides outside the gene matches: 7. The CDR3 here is CASSLGQGRVPLHF. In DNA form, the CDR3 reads TGTGCCAGCAGTTTGGGACAGGGTCGAGTACCCCTCCACTTT.

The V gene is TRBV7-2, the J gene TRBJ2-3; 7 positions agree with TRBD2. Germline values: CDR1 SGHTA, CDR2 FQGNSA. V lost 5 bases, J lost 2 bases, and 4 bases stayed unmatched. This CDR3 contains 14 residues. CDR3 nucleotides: TGTGCCAGCAGCACGGGACTAAACACAGATACGCAGTATTTT. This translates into CASSTGLNTDTQYF.

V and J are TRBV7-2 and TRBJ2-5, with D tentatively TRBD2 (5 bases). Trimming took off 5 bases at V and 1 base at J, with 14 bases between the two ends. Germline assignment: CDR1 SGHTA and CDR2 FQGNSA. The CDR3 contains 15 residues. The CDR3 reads CASSGKGLLQETQYF. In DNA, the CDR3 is TGTGCCAGCAGCGGAAAAGGACTGCTCCAAGAGACCCAGTACTTC.

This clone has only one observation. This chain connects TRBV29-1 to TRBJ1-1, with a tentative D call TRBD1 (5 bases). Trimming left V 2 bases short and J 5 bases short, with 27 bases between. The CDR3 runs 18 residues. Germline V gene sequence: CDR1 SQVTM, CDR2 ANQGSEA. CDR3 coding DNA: TGCAGCGTTGAAACTCCGGGACGTGCGTACGGAGGGGTTACTGAAGCTTTCTTT. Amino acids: CSVETPGRAYGGVTEAFF.

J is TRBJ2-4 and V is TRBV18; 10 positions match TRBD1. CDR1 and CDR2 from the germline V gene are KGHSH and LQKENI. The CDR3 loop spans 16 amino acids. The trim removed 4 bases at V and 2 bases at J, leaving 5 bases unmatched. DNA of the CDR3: TGTGCCAGCTCACTGAGACAGGGGGCGACCAAAAACATTCAGTACTTC. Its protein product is CASSLRQGATKNIQYF.

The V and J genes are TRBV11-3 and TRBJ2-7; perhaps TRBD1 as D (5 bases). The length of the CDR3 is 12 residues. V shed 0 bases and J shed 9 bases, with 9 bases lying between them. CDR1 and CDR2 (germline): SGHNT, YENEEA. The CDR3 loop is CASSLEDQGQYF. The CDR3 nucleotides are TGTGCCAGCAGCTTAGAGGACCAGGGGCAGTACTTC.

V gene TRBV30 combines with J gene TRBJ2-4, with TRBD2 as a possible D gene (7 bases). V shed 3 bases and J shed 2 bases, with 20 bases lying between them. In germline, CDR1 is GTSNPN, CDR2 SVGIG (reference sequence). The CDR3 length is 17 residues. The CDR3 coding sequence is TGTGCCTGGAGCGTCTGGGAGGGGGGTTTGTCCAAAAACATTCAGTACTTC. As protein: CAWSVWEGGLSKNIQYF.

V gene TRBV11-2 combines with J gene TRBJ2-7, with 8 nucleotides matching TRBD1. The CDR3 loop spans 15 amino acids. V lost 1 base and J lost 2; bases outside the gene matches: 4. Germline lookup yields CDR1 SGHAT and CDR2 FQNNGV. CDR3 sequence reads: CASSLGGTGAYEQYF. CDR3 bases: TGTGCCAGCAGCTTAGGTGGGACAGGTGCCTACGAGCAGTACTTC.

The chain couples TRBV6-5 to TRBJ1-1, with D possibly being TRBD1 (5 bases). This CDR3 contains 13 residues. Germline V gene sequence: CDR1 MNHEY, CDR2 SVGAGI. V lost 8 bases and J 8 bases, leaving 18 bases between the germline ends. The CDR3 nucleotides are TGTGCCAGCTCCCCGTTGGGGGGAGTCGAAGCTTTCTTT. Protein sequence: CASSPLGGVEAFF.

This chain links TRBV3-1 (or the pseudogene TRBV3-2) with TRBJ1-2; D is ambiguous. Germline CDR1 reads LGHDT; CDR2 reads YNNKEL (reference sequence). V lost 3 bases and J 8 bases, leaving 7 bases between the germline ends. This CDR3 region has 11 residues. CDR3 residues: CASSQRRGYTF. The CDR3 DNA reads TGTGCCAGCAGCCAGAGGAGGGGCTACACCTTC.

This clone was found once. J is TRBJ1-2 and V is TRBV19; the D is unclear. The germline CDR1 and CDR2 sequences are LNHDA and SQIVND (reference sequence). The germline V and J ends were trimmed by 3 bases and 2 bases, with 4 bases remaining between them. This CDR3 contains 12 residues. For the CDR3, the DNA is TGTGCCAGTAGTATGACAAACTATGGCTACACCTTC. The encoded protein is CASSMTNYGYTF.

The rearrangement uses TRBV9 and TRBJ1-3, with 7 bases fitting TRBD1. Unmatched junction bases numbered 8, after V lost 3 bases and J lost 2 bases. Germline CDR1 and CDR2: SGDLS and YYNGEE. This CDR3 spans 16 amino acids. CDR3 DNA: TGTGCCAGCAGCGCGACCGGGACAGAGACTGGAAACACCATATATTTT. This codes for CASSATGTETGNTIYF.

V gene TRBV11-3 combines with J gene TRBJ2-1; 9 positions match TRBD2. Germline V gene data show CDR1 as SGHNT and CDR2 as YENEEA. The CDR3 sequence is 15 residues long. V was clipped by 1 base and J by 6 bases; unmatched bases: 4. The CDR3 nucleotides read TGTGCCAGCAGCTTAGCTTCTAGCGGGGTCAATGAGCAGTTCTTC. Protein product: CASSLASSGVNEQFF.

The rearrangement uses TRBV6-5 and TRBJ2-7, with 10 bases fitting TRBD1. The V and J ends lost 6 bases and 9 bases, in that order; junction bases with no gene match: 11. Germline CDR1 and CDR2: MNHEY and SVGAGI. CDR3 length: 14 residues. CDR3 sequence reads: CASRPLDRGRAQYF. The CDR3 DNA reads TGTGCCAGCAGACCTCTGGACAGGGGGAGGGCGCAGTACTTC.